The text below deals with one T cell receptor (beta chain). Its antigen is currently unknown. TCRdb's copy holds only in-frame clones and misses some; the assay was immunoSEQ multiplex PCR. This table has around 68,000 clones, around 80% appearing once. The data originate from a study of vaccination effects on CD4 cells after COVID-19. Study at large: It was two doses of either the BNT162b2 or mRNA-1273 vaccine that participants received.

Germline V gives CDR1 LNHDA, CDR2 SQIVND (reference sequence). Trimming left V 7 bases short and J 0 bases short, with 10 bases between. This CDR3 spans 14 amino acids. Before sequencing took place, the ViraFEST assay used viral peptide pools to expand antigen-specific CD4+ T cells. CD4+ T cells were isolated after 10 days of culture. Vaccinated recipients, who were negative for nucleocapsid antibodies, had no history of SARS-CoV-2 infection. Cells had half their medium changed to IL-2 medium on days 3 and 7. Findings and caveats of the study: Pronounced clonal contraction occurred in clones induced by infection and by vaccine late after vaccination. Common cold coronavirus cross-reactivity was shown by only 1 of 255 vaccine-induced clones in healthy vaccinees.

The gene calls are TRBV19 and TRBJ2-1; possible D gene TRBD1, 7 bases. The source is a human donor who received a COVID-19 vaccine. This sample comprised CD4+ T cells from PBMCs cultured with SARS-CoV-2 spike peptides, obtained before COVID-19 vaccination. The CDR3 spells CASTGGNSYNEQFF. The CDR3 DNA follows: TGTGCCAGTACAGGGGGGAACTCCTACAATGAGCAGTTCTTC.